What follows are 18 T cell receptor beta chains derived from one specimen sequenced in a study of T-cell reconstitution after alpha-beta-depleted transplantation in children. The library targeted TCRbeta and was prepared with unique molecular identifiers. Each CDR3 protein gets one entry after TCRdb re-called the PCR reads with MiXCR. The sample yields about 200,000 distinct CDR3 sequences, 6.3% seen once. The sample here was PBMCs, taken before TCRalphabeta/CD19-depleted stem cell transplant. The receptor source for this set is a girl under three years old with combined immunodeficiency, due to receive a stem cell transplant.

This clonotype came up many times. This chain uses TRBV20-1 with TRBJ1-1; unclear D gene. CDR3 length: 13 amino acids. V was shortened by 0 bases and J by 1 base, with 6 bases between the two germline ends. Germline V gives CDR1 DFQATT, CDR2 SNEGSKA (reference sequence). CDR3 DNA: TGCAGTGCTAGAGATGGGAAGAACACTGAAGCTTTCTTT. Amino acids: CSARDGKNTEAFF.

This clonotype was counted ten times or more. The chain is built from TRBV29-1 and TRBJ2-7; the D gene is possibly TRBD1 (5 bases). Looked up from germline, CDR1 is SQVTM and CDR2 is ANQGSEA. Trimming removed 0 bases from V and 3 bases from J, with 9 bases in between. CDR3 length: 13 residues. In DNA, the CDR3 is TGCAGCGTTGAAGATCTAGACAGCTACGAGCAGTACTTC. Amino acids: CSVEDLDSYEQYF.

This clonotype was recorded many times. The chain uses TRBV12-3 or TRBV12-4 and TRBJ1-1; D not resolved. The V and J ends lost 1 base and 4 bases respectively, with 7 bases between them. This CDR3 is built from 13 residues. The CDR3 spells CASSLVAGTEAFF. In DNA, the CDR3 is TGTGCCAGCAGTTTAGTTGCGGGCACTGAAGCTTTCTTT.

The chain recombines TRBV7-2 with TRBJ2-7; D is ambiguous. The germline V gene encodes CDR1 SGHTA and CDR2 FQGNSA. The CDR3 length is 14 residues. Trimming pared 3 bases from V and 3 bases from J, leaving 12 bases between. CDR3 in DNA: TGTGCCAGCAGCTTCTTGGGGTCAAACTACGAGCAGTACTTC. Translation gives CASSFLGSNYEQYF.

This clonotype was observed at least ten times. The chain has TRBV7-9 and TRBJ1-1; D is unclear. V lost 6 bases and J lost 0, with 11 bases in between. The CDR3 is made up of 14 amino acids. The germline V gene encodes CDR1 SEHNR and CDR2 FQNEAQ (reference sequence). The CDR3 sequence is CASSFGSLNTEAFF. The CDR3 nucleotides are TGTGCCAGCAGTTTTGGGTCTCTGAACACTGAAGCTTTCTTT.

The chain is built from TRBV11-3 and TRBJ1-2, with 10 bases that match TRBD1. Germline V gene lookup returns CDR1 SGHNT and CDR2 YENEEA. V was pared by 6 bases and J by 6 bases, with 4 bases of the junction left unmatched. The CDR3 spans 13 residues. CDR3 sequence: CASRRGTGDGYTF. In DNA form, the CDR3 reads TGTGCCAGCAGACGCGGGACAGGGGATGGCTACACCTTC.

This clonotype was recorded many times. The genes are TRBV28 and TRBJ2-7; 7 bases fit TRBD2. Germline CDR1 is MDHEN and CDR2 is SYDVKM. V dropped 5 bases and J dropped 2; count of bases not matched to a gene: 6. The CDR3 spans 14 residues. The CDR3 loop is CASSRDYHPYEQYF. CDR3 nucleotides: TGTGCCAGCAGTAGGGACTACCACCCCTACGAGCAGTACTTC.

This clonotype was found many times. The genes are TRBV29-1 and TRBJ2-2; D is unclear. V lost 3 bases and J 6 bases, leaving 11 bases between the germline ends. The CDR3 is 13 residues long. Germline V gene sequence: CDR1 SQVTM, CDR2 ANQGSEA. The CDR3 DNA follows: TGCAGCGTTGAGGCTGGGTCACCCGGGGAGCTGTTTTTT. It yields the protein CSVEAGSPGELFF.

This clonotype was detected ten times or more. CDR3 nucleotide sequence: TGTGCCAGCAAACCCGGGACTAGCGGGGTCGGTGAGCAGTTCTTC. Translation gives CASKPGTSGVGEQFF. The rearrangement joins TRBV27 to TRBJ2-1, with 13 bases matching TRBD2. V lost 7 bases, J lost 9 bases, and 9 bases stayed unmatched. This CDR3 is built from 15 residues. Germline V CDR1 and CDR2: MNHEY, SMNVEV (reference sequence).

This clonotype was found many times. The chain employs TRBV28 and TRBJ1-2; D is unclear. CDR1 and CDR2 from the germline V gene are MDHEN and SYDVKM. The CDR3 is 14 residues long. V lost 2 bases to trimming and J lost 8 bases, with 15 bases between them. The CDR3 bases are TGTGCCAGCAGTTTACCGGTCAGGAGACGAGGCTACACCTTC. This translates into CASSLPVRRRGYTF.

The chain uses TRBV29-1 and TRBJ1-2, with TRBD1 identical over 7 bases. CDR3 size: 14 residues. Losses at the gene ends were 5 bases for V and 5 bases for J; bases not matched to a gene: 11. Germline assignment: CDR1 SQVTM and CDR2 ANQGSEA. The CDR3 region is CSVILQGVGYGYTF. The CDR3 nucleotides are TGCAGCGTTATACTGCAGGGGGTGGGGTATGGCTACACCTTC. Full variable domain (remainder filled in from reference TRBV29-1 and TRBJ1-2): SAVISQKPSRDICQRGTSLTIQCQVDSQVTMMFWYRQQPGQSLTLIATANQGSEATYESGFVIDKFPISRPNLTFSTLTVSNMSPEDSSIYLCSVILQGVGYGYTFGSGTRLTVV.

Remarks on this clonotype: A much larger clone differs from this one at a single base, so this may be a read error. The chain carries TRBV28 and TRBJ2-7; TRBD2 matches at 9 bases. Per germline, CDR1 MDHEN and CDR2 SYDVKM. The length of the CDR3 is 15 residues. Trimming took 3 bases from V and 5 from J; bases not matched to a gene: 8. As DNA, the CDR3 is TGTGCCAGCAGTTTCGCGACTAGCGGTGGCGACGAGCAGTACTTC. Its protein is CASSFATSGGDEQYF.

This clonotype was recorded many times. The rearrangement links TRBV28 to TRBJ2-7; 9 bases fit TRBD1. Germline loops: CDR1 MDHEN, CDR2 SYDVKM. The CDR3 contains 14 residues. With 6 bases clipped from V and 5 bases from J, the junction kept 8 bases outside the gene matches. CDR3 nucleotides: TGTGCCAGCAGCCCCTACAGGGGGCTTAACGAGCAGTACTTC. Encoded protein: CASSPYRGLNEQYF.

As regards this clonotype: Compared with germline, one end of the junction differs, possibly owing to a read error. This chain joins TRBV12-3 or TRBV12-4 and TRBJ1-4; weak D call: TRBD1 (5 bases). The CDR3 spans 18 residues. CDR3 sequence (DNA): TGTGCCAGCTGTTTCGAAGTCCCAGGGAGGGGTTCTAATGAAAAACTGTTTTTT. Translated, it gives CASCFEVPGRGSNEKLFF.

This sequence joins TRBV20-1 and TRBJ2-7; D is possibly TRBD1 or TRBD2 (5 bases each). The V and J ends lost 6 bases and 6 bases respectively, with 15 bases between them. CDR1 is DFQATT and CDR2 is SNEGSKA in the germline V gene (reference sequence). The CDR3 is 12 amino acids. CDR3: CSAREGLSEQYF. Here the CDR3 DNA reads TGCAGTGCCAGGGAAGGACTCTCCGAGCAGTACTTC.

This clonotype was counted ten times or more. The chain combines TRBV20-1 with TRBJ1-1, with D possibly being TRBD1 (5 bases). Trimming took 6 bases from V and 3 from J, leaving 11 bases between them. This CDR3 has 12 residues. Per germline, CDR1 DFQATT and CDR2 SNEGSKA (reference sequence). The CDR3 DNA sequence: TGCAGTGCCCTGGGGGGGTACACTGAAGCTTTCTTT. It encodes CSALGGYTEAFF.

Many counts were recorded for this clonotype. The chain is built from TRBV28 and TRBJ1-3; a weak D match, TRBD1 (5 bases). This CDR3 comprises 12 residues. Germline CDR1 MDHEN, CDR2 SYDVKM. V lost 10 bases and J lost 1, with 8 bases in between. CDR3 coding DNA: TGTGCCATCGGGGGGTCTGGAAACACCATATATTTT. Protein product: CAIGGSGNTIYF.

The chain employs TRBV20-1 and TRBJ2-7, with D unclear. Germline V gives CDR1 DFQATT, CDR2 SNEGSKA (reference sequence). CDR3 length equals 16 residues. In DNA form, the CDR3 reads TGCAGAGCTGGGCACTCGGATGGACCTCTGTTGGGAGAGCAGTACTTC. Amino acids: CRAGHSDGPLLGEQYF.